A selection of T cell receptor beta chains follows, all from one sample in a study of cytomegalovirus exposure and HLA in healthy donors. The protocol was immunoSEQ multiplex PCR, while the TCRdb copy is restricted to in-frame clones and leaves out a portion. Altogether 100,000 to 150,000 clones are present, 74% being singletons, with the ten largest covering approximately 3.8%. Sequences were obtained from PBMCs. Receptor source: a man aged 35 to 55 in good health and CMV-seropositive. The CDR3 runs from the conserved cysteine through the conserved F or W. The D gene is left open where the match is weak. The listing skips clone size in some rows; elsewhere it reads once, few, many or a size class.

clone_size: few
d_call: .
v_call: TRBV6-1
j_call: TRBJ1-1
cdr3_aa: CASRPLIRNTEAFF
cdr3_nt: TGTGCCAGCAGGCCCCTGATCAGGAACACTGAAGCTTTCTTT

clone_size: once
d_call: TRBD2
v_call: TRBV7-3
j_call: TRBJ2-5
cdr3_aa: CASSPAGGRQETQYF
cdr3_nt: TGTGCCAGCAGCCCCGCGGGAGGGCGACAAGAGACCCAGTACTTC

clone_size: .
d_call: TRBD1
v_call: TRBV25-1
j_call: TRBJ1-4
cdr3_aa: CASSDSRTGGEKLFF
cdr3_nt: TGTGCCAGCAGTGATTCACGGACAGGGGGTGAAAAACTGTTTTTT

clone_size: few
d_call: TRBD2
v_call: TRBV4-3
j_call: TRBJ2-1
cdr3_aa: CASSQAGVGNEQFF
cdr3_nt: TGCGCCAGCAGTCAAGCGGGAGTGGGTAATGAGCAGTTCTTC

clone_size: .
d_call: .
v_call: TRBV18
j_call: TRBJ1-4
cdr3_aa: CASSPPGATNEKLFF
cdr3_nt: TGTGCCAGCTCACCTCCGGGGGCAACTAATGAAAAACTGTTTTTT

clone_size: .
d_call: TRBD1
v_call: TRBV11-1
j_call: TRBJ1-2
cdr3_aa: CASSEMTGAANYGYTF
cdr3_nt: TGTGCCAGCAGCGAAATGACAGGGGCGGCTAACTATGGCTACACCTTC

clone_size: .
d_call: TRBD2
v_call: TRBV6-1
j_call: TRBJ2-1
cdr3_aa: CASSEWAGGGNEQFF
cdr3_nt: TGTGCCAGCAGTGAATGGGCGGGGGGCGGAAATGAGCAGTTCTTC

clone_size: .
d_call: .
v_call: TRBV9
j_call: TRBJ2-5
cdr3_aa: CASSVVIGGQETQYF
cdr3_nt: TGTGCCAGCAGCGTAGTCATCGGGGGCCAAGAGACCCAGTACTTC

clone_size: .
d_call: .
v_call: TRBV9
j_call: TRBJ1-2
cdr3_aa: CASSVAAEYGYTF
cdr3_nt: TGTGCCAGCAGCGTAGCGGCGGAGTATGGCTACACCTTC

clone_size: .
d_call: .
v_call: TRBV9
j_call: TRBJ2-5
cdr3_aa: CASNLGGFQETQYF
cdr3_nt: TGTGCCAGCAACCTAGGGGGATTCCAAGAGACCCAGTACTTC

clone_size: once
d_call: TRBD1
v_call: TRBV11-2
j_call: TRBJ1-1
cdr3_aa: CASSLEFTGEVAFF
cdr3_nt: TGTGCCAGCAGCTTAGAATTTACAGGGGAGGTAGCTTTCTTT

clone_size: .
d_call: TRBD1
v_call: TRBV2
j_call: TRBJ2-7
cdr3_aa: CASRGRSGTGVSYEQYF
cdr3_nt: TGTGCCAGCAGGGGAAGATCCGGGACAGGGGTTTCCTACGAGCAGTACTTC

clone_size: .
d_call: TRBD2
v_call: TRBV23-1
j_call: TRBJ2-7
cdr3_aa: CASLLAVALYEQYF
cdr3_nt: TGCGCCTCTCTCCTAGCGGTAGCGTTGTACGAGCAGTACTTC

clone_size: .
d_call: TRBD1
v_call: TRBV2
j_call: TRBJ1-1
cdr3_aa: CASSENLIGTVTEAFF
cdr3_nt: TGTGCCAGCAGTGAAAATCTTATCGGGACAGTCACTGAAGCTTTCTTT

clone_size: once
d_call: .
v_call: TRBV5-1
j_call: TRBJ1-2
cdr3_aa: CASSLDGLYGYTF
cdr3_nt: TGCGCCAGCAGCTTGGATGGACTCTATGGCTACACCTTC

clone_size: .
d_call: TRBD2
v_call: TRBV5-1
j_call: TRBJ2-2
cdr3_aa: CASSFGLAGNTGELFF
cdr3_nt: TGCGCCAGCAGCTTCGGACTAGCGGGGAACACCGGGGAGCTGTTTTTT

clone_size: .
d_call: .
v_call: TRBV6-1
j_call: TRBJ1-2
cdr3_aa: CASTRQSNGYTF
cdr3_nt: TGTGCCAGCACGCGACAGAGTAATGGCTACACCTTC

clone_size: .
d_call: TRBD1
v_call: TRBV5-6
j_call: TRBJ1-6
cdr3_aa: CASSFQRTGGPPLHF
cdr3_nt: TGTGCCAGCAGCTTTCAAAGGACAGGGGGTCCACCCCTCCACTTT

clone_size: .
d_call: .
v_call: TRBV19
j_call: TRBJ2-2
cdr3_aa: CASSIRRSTGELFF
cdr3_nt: TGTGCCAGTAGTATTAGGCGGAGCACCGGGGAGCTGTTTTTT

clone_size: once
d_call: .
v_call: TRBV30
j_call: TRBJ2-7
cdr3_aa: CAWTTGHSPYEQYF
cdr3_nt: TGTGCCTGGACAACGGGACATTCTCCCTACGAGCAGTACTTC

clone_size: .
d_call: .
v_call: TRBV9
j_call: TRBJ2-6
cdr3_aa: CASSVEGPGANVLTF
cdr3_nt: TGTGCCAGCAGCGTAGAGGGGCCTGGGGCCAACGTCCTGACTTTC

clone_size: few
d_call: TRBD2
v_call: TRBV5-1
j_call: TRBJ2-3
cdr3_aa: CASSRGGEADTQYF
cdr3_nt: TGCGCCAGCAGCCGGGGGGGGGAGGCAGATACGCAGTATTTT

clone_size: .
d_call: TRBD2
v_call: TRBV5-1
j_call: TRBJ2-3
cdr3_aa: CASSLETSGSSADTQYF
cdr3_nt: TGCGCCAGCAGCTTGGAGACTAGCGGGAGTAGTGCAGATACGCAGTATTTT

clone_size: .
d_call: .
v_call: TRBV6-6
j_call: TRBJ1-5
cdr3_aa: CASSLDSSNQPQHF
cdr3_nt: TGTGCCAGCAGTTTGGACAGTAGCAATCAGCCCCAGCATTTT

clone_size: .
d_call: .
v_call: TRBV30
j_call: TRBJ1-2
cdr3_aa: CAWSNPGVGGYTF
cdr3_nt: TGTGCCTGGAGTAATCCAGGGGTTGGAGGCTACACCTTC

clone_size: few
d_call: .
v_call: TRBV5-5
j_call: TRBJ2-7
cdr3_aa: CASSFGAGRASYEQYF
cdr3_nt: TGTGCCAGCAGCTTTGGTGCGGGCCGGGCCTCCTACGAGCAGTACTTC

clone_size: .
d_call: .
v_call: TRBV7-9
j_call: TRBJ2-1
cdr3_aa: CASSLRQGFNEQFF
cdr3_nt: TGTGCCAGCAGCTTAAGGCAGGGATTCAATGAGCAGTTCTTC

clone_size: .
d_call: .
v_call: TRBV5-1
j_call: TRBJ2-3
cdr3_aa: CASSPASAGQYGTDTQYF
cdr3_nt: TGCGCCAGCAGCCCAGCCTCCGCGGGACAGTACGGCACAGATACGCAGTATTTT

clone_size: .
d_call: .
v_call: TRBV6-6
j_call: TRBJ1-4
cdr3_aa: CASSYPGVGNEKLSF
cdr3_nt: TGTGCCAGCAGTTACCCCGGGGTAGGGAATGAAAAACTGTCTTTT

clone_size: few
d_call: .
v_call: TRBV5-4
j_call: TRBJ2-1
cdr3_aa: CASSPTWSRSSNEQFF
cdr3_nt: TGTGCCAGCAGCCCTACTTGGTCGAGGTCTTCCAATGAGCAGTTCTTC

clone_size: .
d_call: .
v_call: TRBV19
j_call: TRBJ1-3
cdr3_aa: CASSLGEINPGNTIYF
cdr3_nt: TGTGCCAGTAGTCTCGGAGAGATTAATCCTGGAAACACCATATATTTT

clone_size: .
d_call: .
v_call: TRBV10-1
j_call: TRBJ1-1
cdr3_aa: CASSDGGLTEAFF
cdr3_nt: TGCGCCAGCAGTGACGGGGGGCTCACTGAAGCTTTCTTT

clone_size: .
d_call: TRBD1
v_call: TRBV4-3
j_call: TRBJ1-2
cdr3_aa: CASSQDSWGQGAEGYGYTF
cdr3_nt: TGCGCCAGCAGCCAAGATAGTTGGGGACAGGGGGCAGAAGGCTATGGCTACACCTTC

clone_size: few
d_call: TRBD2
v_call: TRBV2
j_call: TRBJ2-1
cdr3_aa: CASSDSGGTYNEQFF
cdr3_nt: TGTGCCAGCAGCGATAGCGGGGGGACCTACAATGAGCAGTTCTTC

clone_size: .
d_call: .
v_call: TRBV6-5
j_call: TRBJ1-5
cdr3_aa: CASSYSRAGINQPQHF
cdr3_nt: TGTGCCAGCAGTTACTCGAGAGCAGGGATCAATCAGCCCCAGCATTTT

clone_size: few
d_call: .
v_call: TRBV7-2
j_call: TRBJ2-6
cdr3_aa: CASTPRASGANVLTF
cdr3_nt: TGTGCCAGCACCCCCAGGGCCTCTGGGGCCAACGTCCTGACTTTC

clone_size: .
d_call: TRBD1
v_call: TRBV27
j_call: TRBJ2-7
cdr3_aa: CASLYRDRVYEQYF
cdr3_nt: TGTGCCAGCCTCTACCGGGACAGAGTTTACGAGCAGTACTTC

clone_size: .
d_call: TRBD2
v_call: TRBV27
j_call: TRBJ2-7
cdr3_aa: CASNFAGGEQYF
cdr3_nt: TGTGCCAGCAACTTCGCCGGGGGGGAGCAGTACTTC

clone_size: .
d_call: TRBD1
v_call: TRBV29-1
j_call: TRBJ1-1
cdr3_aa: CSVSTGGAFF
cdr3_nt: TGCAGCGTGTCAACAGGGGGAGCTTTCTTT

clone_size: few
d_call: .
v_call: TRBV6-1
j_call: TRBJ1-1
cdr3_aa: CASGLGGPNTEAFF
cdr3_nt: TGTGCCAGCGGATTGGGGGGACCGAACACTGAAGCTTTCTTT

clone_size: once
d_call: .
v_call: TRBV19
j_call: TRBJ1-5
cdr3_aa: CASSLLSGNNQPQHF
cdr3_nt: TGTGCCAGTAGCCTCCTGTCAGGGAACAATCAGCCCCAGCATTTT

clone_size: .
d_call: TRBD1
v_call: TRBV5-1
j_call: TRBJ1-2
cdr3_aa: CASSLGDRGNYGYTF
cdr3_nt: TGCGCCAGCAGCTTGGGGGACAGGGGTAACTATGGCTACACCTTC

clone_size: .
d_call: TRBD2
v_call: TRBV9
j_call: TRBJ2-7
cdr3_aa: CASSVGTSGVYEQYF
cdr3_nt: TGTGCCAGCAGCGTAGGTACTAGCGGAGTCTACGAGCAGTACTTC

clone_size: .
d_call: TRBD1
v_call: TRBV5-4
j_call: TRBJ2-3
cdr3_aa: CASSFRGGTSTDTQYF
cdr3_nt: TGTGCCAGCAGCTTCAGAGGGGGCACTAGCACAGATACGCAGTATTTT

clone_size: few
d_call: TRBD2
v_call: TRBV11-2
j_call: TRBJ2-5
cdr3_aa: CASSTRSGLAEYQETQYF
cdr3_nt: TGTGCCAGCAGCACGAGGTCGGGACTAGCGGAGTACCAAGAGACCCAGTACTTC

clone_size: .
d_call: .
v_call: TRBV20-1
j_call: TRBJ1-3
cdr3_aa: CSGTQGNTIYF
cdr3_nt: TGCAGCGGGACACAGGGAAACACCATATATTTT

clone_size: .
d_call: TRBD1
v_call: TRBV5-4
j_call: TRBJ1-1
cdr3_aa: CASSFLGGAGEAFF
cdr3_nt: TGTGCCAGCAGCTTCTTAGGGGGCGCCGGTGAAGCTTTCTTT

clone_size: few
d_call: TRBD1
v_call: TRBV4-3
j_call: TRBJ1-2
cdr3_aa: CASSQDDRTGVNYGYTF
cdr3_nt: TGCGCCAGCAGCCAAGATGACCGGACAGGGGTTAACTATGGCTACACCTTC

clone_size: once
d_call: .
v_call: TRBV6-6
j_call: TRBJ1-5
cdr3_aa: CASSYDRTPNQPQHF
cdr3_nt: TGTGCCAGCAGTTACGACAGGACCCCCAATCAGCCCCAGCATTTT

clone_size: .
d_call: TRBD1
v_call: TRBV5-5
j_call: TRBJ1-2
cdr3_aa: CASSLGRTGVTYDYTF
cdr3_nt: TGTGCCAGCAGCTTGGGGAGGACAGGGGTAACCTATGACTACACCTTC

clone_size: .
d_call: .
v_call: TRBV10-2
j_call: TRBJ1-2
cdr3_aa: CASRESSTPHGYTF
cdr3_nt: TGCGCCAGCAGGGAGTCCTCCACTCCCCATGGCTACACCTTC

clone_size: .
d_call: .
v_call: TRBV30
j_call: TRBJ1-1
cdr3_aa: CAWSVLEDTEAFF
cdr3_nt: TGTGCCTGGAGTGTCCTCGAGGACACTGAAGCTTTCTTT

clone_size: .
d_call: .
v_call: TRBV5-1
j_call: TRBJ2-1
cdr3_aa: CASSLSKGSSYNEQFF
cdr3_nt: TGCGCCAGCAGCTTGTCAAAAGGGAGCTCCTACAATGAGCAGTTCTTC

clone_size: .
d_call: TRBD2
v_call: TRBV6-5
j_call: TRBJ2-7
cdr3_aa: CASRELADYEQYF
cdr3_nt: TGTGCCAGCAGAGAACTAGCGGACTACGAGCAGTACTTC

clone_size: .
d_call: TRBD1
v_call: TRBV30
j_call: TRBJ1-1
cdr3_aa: CAWRPGQGFSNTEAFF
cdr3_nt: TGTGCCTGGAGGCCGGGACAGGGGTTTTCGAACACTGAAGCTTTCTTT